A single TCR beta chain is shown here with its context. As yet, its antigen is unknown. Libraries were prepared by immunoSEQ multiplex PCR; TCRdb keeps only in-frame clonotypes and omits some of them. The data contain 90,000 or so clones, roughly nine tenths of them singletons. The sample comes from a study of OX40 agonist ivuxolimab in advanced cancers. About the research overall: Partial responses occurred in three patients (one hepatocellular carcinoma, two cutaneous melanoma).

The V gene's germline CDR1 is SEHNR and CDR2 FQNEAQ (reference sequence). The V gene lost 5 bases and the J gene lost 3 bases, with 11 bases spanning the gap. This CDR3 contains 13 residues. With baseline, cycle 4 day 1, and cycle 7 day 1 as timepoints, blood was sampled. Overall study findings and caveats: In a subset of nonresponders, normalized T-cell clonal expansion was also low. In CD8+ T cells, expanded clones were on average more numerous than in CD4+.

The chain employs TRBV7-9 and TRBJ2-7, with D perhaps matching TRBD2 (5 bases). The sequence was collected from an adult with an advanced solid tumor such as melanoma, head and neck, liver or kidney cancer. The material sequenced was CD4+ or CD8+ T cells sorted from blood, taken in a trial of the OX40 agonist ivuxolimab. Here the CDR3 reads CASSAEASYEQYV. DNA for the CDR3: TGTGCCAGCAGCGCGGAGGCGAGCTACGAGCAGTACGTC.